The clone carrying this T cell receptor (beta chain) was counted ten times or more. The antigen remains unidentified. The data belong to a study of T-cell memory formation after mild COVID-19. Turning to the study itself: For the most part, TCR clusters were specific to one donor.

General study points: CD4+ bias marked clones expanding day 15 to 37, unlike balanced contracting clones.

CDR1 is SGHRS, CDR2 YFSETQ, per germline. The CDR3 loop spans 15 amino acids. With V trimmed by 5 bases and J by 6 bases, 9 bases remained unmatched. Constant-segment primers and 5'RACE yielded cDNA libraries for TCR alpha and TCR beta, each carrying sample barcodes and UMIs. One entry per CDR3 protein, called by TCRdb with MiXCR from the 5' RACE reads. The sample lists under 450,000 distinct CDR3 sequences, 13% to 15% occurring once. The TCR originated in a man aged 18 to 30 who had mild COVID-19 (a few samples of this study predate the infection). Cell type and time point are not known. Sample: PBMCs or a T cell subset sorted from them (not recorded which). V and J are TRBV5-1 and TRBJ2-2, with 8 nucleotides matching TRBD2. This chain's CDR3 is CASSLQAGGPGELFF. Written as DNA, the CDR3 is TGCGCCAGCAGTCTTCAGGCGGGGGGTCCCGGGGAGCTGTTTTTT.